This T cell receptor (beta chain) was identified in a study of T cell responses to AZD1222 COVID-19 vaccine. Study information: Analysis merged second doses at about 4 or about 12 weeks. The study's findings and limits: Baseline testing showed seropositivity in only 6 or 7 AZD1222 recipients. In a largely white British group with more females than males, clonal diversity was possibly underestimated. Repertoire sampling happened only post peak T cell response.

This clone was counted once. Its antigen is undetermined. Per the germline V gene, CDR1 is SQVTM and CDR2 is ANQGSEA. This CDR3 has 14 residues. V lost 4 bases and J lost 11, with 23 bases in between. Only in-frame clones appear in the TCRdb table, and some are missing; sequencing was by immunoSEQ multiplex PCR. The repertoire holds some 130,000 clones, 80% to 90% seen once, with 1.5% to 2% in the top ten. Sequencing was performed on peripheral blood, taken on day 0 of AZD1222 vaccination. V gene TRBV29-1 combines with J gene TRBJ1-1, with D possibly matching TRBD1 (6 bases). This TCR came from an adult in good health. The CDR3 sequence is CSVVGGGLPEEAFF. Written as DNA, the CDR3 is TGCAGCGTTGTCGGGGGCGGACTCCCGGAGGAGGCTTTCTTT.